The 32 T cell receptor beta chains below come from one sample, sequenced in a study of blood T cells in healthy people across ages. The second PCR ran about 6 to 12 cycles with a sample-barcoded 5' primer and J-beta primers. TCRdb re-analysed the 5' RACE reads in MiXCR, keeping a single row per CDR3 protein. Among about 900,000 distinct CDR3 sequences listed, about 48% were seen once. The sequencing input was blood. The receptors were sampled from a man aged 25 to 40 in good health.

In its sample, this clonotype was seen many times. The chain combines TRBV28 with TRBJ2-7; perhaps TRBD1 as D (5 bases). The CDR3 runs 13 residues. V lost 3 bases and J lost 6, with 12 bases in between. Germline CDR1 is MDHEN and CDR2 is SYDVKM. CDR3 sequence: CASSLSQGGEQYF. CDR3 sequence (DNA): TGTGCCAGCAGTTTGTCCCAGGGTGGCGAGCAGTACTTC.

This clonotype showed up just a few times. V gene TRBV5-4 combines with J gene TRBJ1-2; perhaps TRBD1 as D (5 bases). Looked up from germline, CDR1 is SGHNT and CDR2 is YYREEE (reference sequence). The CDR3 extends over 13 amino acids. Trimming cost V 4 bases and J 7 bases, with 14 bases left between them. The CDR3 loop reads CASSLGEAFGYTF. As DNA, the CDR3 is TGTGCCAGCAGCCTAGGGGAGGCCTTTGGCTACACCTTC. Complete variable domain (other parts from reference TRBV5-4 and TRBJ1-2): ETGVTQSPTHLIKTRGQQVTLRCSSQSGHNTVSWYQQALGQGPQFIFQYYREEENGRGNFPPRFSGLQFPNYSSELNVNALELDDSALYLCASSLGEAFGYTFGSGTRLTVV.

The V gene is TRBV5-1, the J gene TRBJ1-2, with D perhaps matching TRBD1 (5 bases). The CDR3 is 15 residues long. CDR1 SGHRS and CDR2 YFSETQ come from the germline V gene. Deletions cut 4 bases from V and 4 bases from J, with 17 bases between. CDR3 nucleotides: TGCGCCAGCAGCCCGGGGCGGAGTAGCCGCTATGGCTACACCTTC. Translating gives CASSPGRSSRYGYTF.

This clonotype was recorded a few times. The chain carries TRBV5-1 and TRBJ1-6; 7 bases agree with TRBD1. J lost 7 bases, V lost 0 bases, and 4 bases had no gene match. Germline V gene data show CDR1 as SGHRS and CDR2 as YFSETQ. CDR3 length: 15 residues. As DNA, the CDR3 is TGCGCCAGCAGCTTGGTTCAGGGGGGGAATTCACCCCTCCACTTT. Amino acid sequence: CASSLVQGGNSPLHF.

V usage is TRBV4-3 and J usage is TRBJ2-2, with a possible D match to TRBD1 (6 bases). The germline CDR1 and CDR2 sequences are LGHNA and YSLEER. The CDR3 runs 14 residues. Trimming left V 3 bases short and J 5 bases short, with 10 bases between. CDR3 sequence (DNA): TGCGCCAGCAGCCAGGCAACAGGGACCGGGGAGCTGTTTTTT. It encodes CASSQATGTGELFF.

Only a few counts were recorded for this clonotype. J is TRBJ2-7 and V is TRBV4-1; 8 nucleotides line up with TRBD1. Germline CDR1 and CDR2: MGHRA and YSYEKL. This CDR3 contains 16 residues. V lost 4 bases and J lost 0; bases outside the gene matches: 8. The CDR3 loop reads CASSLSGQGSSYEQYF. The CDR3 DNA reads as TGCGCCAGCAGCCTTTCAGGACAGGGCAGCTCCTACGAGCAGTACTTC.

CDR3 nucleotides: TGCAGCGTTCTCTCGGGAGGCGAGCAGTACTTC. This codes for CSVLSGGEQYF. V gene TRBV29-1 combines with J gene TRBJ2-7, with 7 bases that match TRBD2. The CDR3 has 11 amino acids. After removal of 5 bases from V and 6 bases from J, the junction contained 4 bases not matched to a gene. Looked up from germline, CDR1 is SQVTM and CDR2 is ANQGSEA.

With respect to this clonotype: The junction and the germline gene differ at one end; a read error may be behind it. The chain uses TRBV27 and TRBJ2-1, with 13 nucleotides matching TRBD2. The germline gives CDR1 MNHEY, CDR2 SMNVEV (reference sequence). The CDR3 consists of 13 residues. The CDR3 DNA reads TGTACCAGTAGACTAGCGGGGGGCAATGAGCAGTTCTTC. It codes for CTSRLAGGNEQFF.

This clonotype has a handful of counts. This chain uses TRBV5-1 with TRBJ2-1; 10 bases fit TRBD2. Unmatched junction bases numbered 6, after V lost 4 bases and J lost 2 bases. There are 16 residues in the CDR3. Germline values: CDR1 SGHRS, CDR2 YFSETQ. CDR3 DNA sequence: TGCGCCAGCAGCCTTACCGGGACTAGCGCCTACAATGAGCAGTTCTTC. Translated, it gives CASSLTGTSAYNEQFF.

This clonotype was picked up a small number of times. V and J are TRBV5-6 and TRBJ2-5; either TRBD1 or TRBD2 may supply D (6 bases each). In germline, CDR1 is SGHDT, CDR2 YYEEEE. This CDR3 spans 15 amino acids. The V and J ends lost 4 bases and 5 bases respectively, with 18 bases between them. The CDR3 spells CASSPFRGASETQYF. The DNA for the CDR3 is TGTGCCAGCAGCCCCTTTAGGGGGGCCTCCGAGACCCAGTACTTC.

This clonotype was seen a few times. The chain has TRBV5-1 and TRBJ2-3; TRBD1 aligns across 7 bases. Germline V CDR1 and CDR2: SGHRS, YFSETQ. J was trimmed by 4 bases and V by 0 bases; bases with no gene match: 5. The CDR3 loop spans 15 amino acids. The CDR3 reads CASSLEGAPADTQYF. In DNA form, the CDR3 reads TGCGCCAGCAGCTTGGAGGGGGCACCGGCAGATACGCAGTATTTT.

CDR3 sequence (DNA): TGTGCCAGCGGGGGAGCGGGTCGTACCGGGGAGCTGTTTTTT. It is translated as CASGGAGRTGELFF. The V call is TRBV12-3 or TRBV12-4, the J call TRBJ2-2; tentatively, D is TRBD2 (6 bases). V lost 8 bases, J lost 5 bases, and 15 bases lay in between. The CDR3 extends over 14 amino acids.

This clonotype was detected ten times or more. The genes are TRBV7-2 and TRBJ2-1; 14 bases fit TRBD2. V shed 4 bases, J shed 5 bases, and the junction held 4 bases outside the gene matches. Germline CDR1 is SGHTA and CDR2 is FQGNSA. The CDR3 contains 16 residues. CDR3 region: CASSSRLAGGHNEQFF. DNA for the CDR3: TGTGCCAGCAGCTCCCGACTAGCGGGGGGGCACAATGAGCAGTTCTTC.

J is TRBJ1-1 and V is TRBV29-1, with unresolved D. From germline, CDR1 is SQVTM and CDR2 ANQGSEA. V shed 5 bases and J shed 5 bases, with 12 bases lying between them. The CDR3 extends over 12 amino acids. The CDR3 DNA reads as TGCAGCGTTCGGTGGGCGGGAACTGAAGCTTTCTTT. Its protein product is CSVRWAGTEAFF.

This clonotype was observed a few times. This chain connects TRBV12-3 or TRBV12-4 to TRBJ1-5; unclear D gene. V was cut by 7 bases and J by 7 bases, with 11 bases left in between. The CDR3 is 12 amino acids. The CDR3 sequence: CASTFSGQPQHF. The CDR3 DNA reads as TGTGCCAGCACCTTCTCGGGGCAGCCCCAGCATTTT.

V usage is TRBV6-6 and J usage is TRBJ2-7; D unclear. The V gene lost 6 bases and the J gene lost 4 bases, with 10 bases spanning the gap. The CDR3 extends over 12 amino acids. The germline gives CDR1 MNHNY, CDR2 SVGAGI (reference sequence). CDR3: CASSGHDYEQYF. The CDR3, as DNA: TGTGCCAGCAGCGGCCATGATTACGAGCAGTACTTC.

This clonotype was detected only a few times. The V call is TRBV10-3, the J call TRBJ2-7; D is possibly TRBD1 or TRBD2 (5 bases each). Trimming removed 4 bases from V and 0 bases from J, with 10 bases in between. CDR3 length equals 14 residues. Germline-derived CDR1 and CDR2 are ENHRY and SYGVKD. CDR3 protein: CAISGGRSSYEQYF. CDR3 coding DNA: TGTGCCATCAGTGGGGGACGGTCCTCCTACGAGCAGTACTTC.

The genes are TRBV12-3 or TRBV12-4 and TRBJ2-5; D is unresolved. Trimming removed 3 bases from V and 5 bases from J, with 13 bases in between. The CDR3 has 14 amino acids. The CDR3 reads CASSFPPGVETQYF. The DNA for the CDR3 is TGTGCCAGCAGTTTCCCCCCGGGTGTCGAGACCCAGTACTTC.

V and J are TRBV29-1 and TRBJ2-1, with TRBD2 as a possible D gene (6 bases). This CDR3 contains 14 residues. The V gene lost 3 bases and the J gene lost 6 bases, with 15 bases spanning the gap. Germline V gene data show CDR1 as SQVTM and CDR2 as ANQGSEA. CDR3 nucleotide sequence: TGCAGCGTTGAGGAGGGGAAATCCCCCAATGAGCAGTTCTTC. Protein product: CSVEEGKSPNEQFF.

The chain combines TRBV3-1 with TRBJ1-2, with 9 bases aligning to TRBD1. After removal of 3 bases from V and 4 bases from J, the junction contained 3 bases not matched to a gene. CDR1 is LGHDT, CDR2 YNNKEL, per germline (reference sequence). The CDR3 is made up of 14 amino acids. The DNA of the CDR3 is TGTGCCAGCAGCCACGACAGGGGGGCCTATGGCTACACCTTC. Its translation is CASSHDRGAYGYTF.

This clonotype showed up just once. The chain employs TRBV5-6 and TRBJ2-1; TRBD1 matches 10 bases. The V segment lost 5 bases and the J segment 3 bases; nucleotides outside the gene matches: 8. This CDR3 contains 16 residues. Germline CDR1 is SGHDT and CDR2 is YYEEEE. CDR3 sequence (DNA): TGTGCCAGCAGTTTTCCCGGGACAGGGGTCTACAATGAGCAGTTCTTC. It encodes CASSFPGTGVYNEQFF.

This clonotype occurred a few times. This chain links TRBV14 with TRBJ2-1; 7 bases line up with TRBD2. The CDR3 is 14 amino acids. Germline values: CDR1 SGHDN, CDR2 FVKESK. Trimming cost V 1 base and J 8 bases; bases outside gene matches: 5. CDR3 DNA sequence: TGTGCCAGCAGCCAAGGGGAGGGATTCGATGAGCAGTTCTTC. Protein: CASSQGEGFDEQFF. Supplemented by reference TRBV14 and TRBJ2-1, the full variable domain reads EAGVTQFPSHSVIEKGQTVTLRCDPISGHDNLYWYRRVMGKEIKFLLHFVKESKQDESGMPNNRFLAERTGGTYSTLKVQPAELEDSGVYFCASSQGEGFDEQFFGPGTRLTVL.

The rearrangement links TRBV20-1 to TRBJ1-2; 9 nucleotides match TRBD1. Germline V CDR1 and CDR2: DFQATT, SNEGSKA (reference sequence). The CDR3 is 12 residues long. The J segment lost 8 bases and the V segment lost 5 bases, leaving 6 bases of the junction unmatched. CDR3 sequence reads: CSASQGAGGYTF. The CDR3 DNA sequence: TGCAGTGCTTCACAGGGGGCCGGCGGCTACACCTTC.

In this sample, this clonotype turned up a few times. The chain uses TRBV11-3 and TRBJ2-7; 8 nucleotides line up with TRBD1. CDR1 is SGHNT and CDR2 is YENEEA in the germline V gene. V lost 2 bases to trimming and J lost 3 bases; unmatched junction nucleotides: 12. The CDR3 is made up of 17 amino acids. CDR3 coding DNA: TGTGCCAGCAGCTTACGACAGGGGATGACTCCACACTACGAGCAGTACTTC. This translates into CASSLRQGMTPHYEQYF.

The rearrangement joins TRBV6-1 to TRBJ1-6, with D possibly being TRBD1 (5 bases). Germline V gives CDR1 MNHNS, CDR2 SASEGT. V was shortened by 1 base and J by 8 bases, with 9 bases between the two germline ends. This CDR3 is 14 amino acids long. CDR3 loop: CASSEEDTYSPLHF. CDR3 coding DNA: TGTGCCAGCAGTGAAGAGGACACCTATTCACCCCTCCACTTT.

V usage is TRBV3-1 and J usage is TRBJ1-2; D ambiguous. Germline-derived CDR1 and CDR2 are LGHDT and YNNKEL (reference sequence). Trimming pared 0 bases from V and 8 bases from J, leaving 7 bases between. CDR3 size: 12 residues. As DNA, the CDR3 is TGTGCCAGCAGCCAAGATACAGCCGGCTACACCTTC. Amino acids: CASSQDTAGYTF. The full variable domain, its missing parts supplied by reference TRBV3-1 and TRBJ1-2, is DTAVSQTPKYLVTQMGNDKSIKCEQNLGHDTMYWYKQDSKKFLKIMFSYNNKELIINETVPNRFSPKSPDKAHLNLHINSLELGDSAVYFCASSQDTAGYTFGSGTRLTVV.

The chain recombines TRBV7-2 with TRBJ2-3, with 11 bases identical to TRBD2. CDR1 is SGHTA, CDR2 FQGNSA, per germline. The CDR3 is made up of 15 amino acids. V shed 3 bases and J 7 bases; nucleotides not matched to a gene: 6. The CDR3 sequence: CASSFRLAGGNTQYF. As DNA, the CDR3 is TGTGCCAGCAGCTTTCGGCTAGCGGGGGGAAATACGCAGTATTTT.

The V and J genes are TRBV7-9 and TRBJ2-5, with 10 bases that match TRBD2. The germline V gene encodes CDR1 SEHNR and CDR2 FQNEAQ (reference sequence). Losses at the gene ends were 1 base for V and 0 bases for J; bases not matched to a gene: 8. The CDR3 contains 18 residues. The CDR3 reads CASSLGHALAGDQETQYF. The CDR3 DNA is TGTGCCAGCAGCTTAGGTCACGCTCTAGCGGGGGACCAAGAGACCCAGTACTTC.

As to this clonotype: A read error may be the cause here, since a much bigger clone is one base away. The chain joins TRBV12-3 or TRBV12-4 to TRBJ2-6; TRBD1 is a possible D gene (6 bases). CDR3 length: 18 amino acids. This chain's CDR3 is CACSLSATGASGANVLTF. In DNA, the CDR3 is TGTGCCTGCAGTTTATCCGCGACAGGTGCGTCTGGGGCCAACGTCCTGACTTTC.

The V call is TRBV6-5, the J call TRBJ2-5; possibly TRBD1 or TRBD2 for D (6 bases each). CDR1 is MNHEY, CDR2 SVGAGI, per germline. V gave up 2 bases and J gave up 0 bases, with 19 bases separating them. This CDR3 comprises 18 residues. CDR3 nucleotide sequence: TGTGCCAGCAGTTACCTTGGGGGGCGGAAATCATACCAAGAGACCCAGTACTTC. It codes for CASSYLGGRKSYQETQYF.

Concerning this clonotype itself: At one end the junction does not follow the germline gene, possibly because of a read error. The chain links TRBV29-1 to TRBJ1-1, with a weak D call TRBD1 (5 bases). Per the germline V gene, CDR1 is SQVTM and CDR2 is ANQGSEA. This CDR3 is 12 amino acids long. CDR3 loop: CGVGRESTEAFF. As DNA, the CDR3 is TGCGGCGTGGGCAGGGAGAGCACTGAAGCTTTCTTT.

The chain is built from TRBV12-3 or TRBV12-4 and TRBJ2-2, with 15 bases fitting TRBD2. The ends lost 6 bases at V and 7 bases at J; junction bases unmatched: 9. The CDR3 extends over 17 amino acids. CDR3 in DNA: TGTGCCAGCAGCCCCGGACTAGCGGGGGGGCCAAACGGGGAGCTGTTTTTT. This encodes CASSPGLAGGPNGELFF.